This T cell receptor beta chain was captured in a study of cytomegalovirus exposure and HLA in healthy donors. PCR primers comprised 60 Vbeta and 13 Jbeta primers. Libraries were prepared by immunoSEQ multiplex PCR; TCRdb keeps only in-frame clonotypes and omits some of them. The data hold about 200,000 clones, with roughly 70% observed a single time. The CDR3 runs to 16 residues. In germline, CDR1 is SGHTA, CDR2 FQGNSA. The germline V and J ends were trimmed by 2 bases and 4 bases, with 17 bases remaining between them. The source material was PBMCs. The receptor was isolated from a woman aged 30 to 39 in good health and CMV-seronegative. The rearrangement joins TRBV7-2 to TRBJ1-1; D is unresolved. DNA of the CDR3: TGTGCCAGCAGCTTAAATCTTCCGAGAGGAGCCACTGAAGCTTTCTTT. This encodes CASSLNLPRGATEAFF.